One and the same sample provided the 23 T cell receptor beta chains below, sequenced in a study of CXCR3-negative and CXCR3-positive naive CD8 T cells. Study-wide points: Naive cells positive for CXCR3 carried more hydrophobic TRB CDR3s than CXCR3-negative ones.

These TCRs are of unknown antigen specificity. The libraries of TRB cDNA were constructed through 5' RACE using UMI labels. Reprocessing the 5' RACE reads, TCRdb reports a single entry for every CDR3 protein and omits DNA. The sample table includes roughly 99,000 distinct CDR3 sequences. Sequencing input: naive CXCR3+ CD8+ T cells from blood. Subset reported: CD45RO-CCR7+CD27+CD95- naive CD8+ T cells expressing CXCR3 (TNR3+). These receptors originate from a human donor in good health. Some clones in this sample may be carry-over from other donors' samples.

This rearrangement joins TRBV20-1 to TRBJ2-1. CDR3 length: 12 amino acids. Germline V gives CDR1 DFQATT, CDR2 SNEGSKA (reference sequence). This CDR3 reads CSARLIYNEQFF.

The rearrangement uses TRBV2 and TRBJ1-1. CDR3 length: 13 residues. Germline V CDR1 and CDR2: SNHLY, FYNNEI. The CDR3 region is CASSYPRSGEAFF.

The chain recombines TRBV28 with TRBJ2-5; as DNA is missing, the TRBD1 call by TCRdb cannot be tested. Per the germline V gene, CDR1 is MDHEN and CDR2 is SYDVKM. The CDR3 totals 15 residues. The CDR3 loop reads CASSLGDRSQETQYF.

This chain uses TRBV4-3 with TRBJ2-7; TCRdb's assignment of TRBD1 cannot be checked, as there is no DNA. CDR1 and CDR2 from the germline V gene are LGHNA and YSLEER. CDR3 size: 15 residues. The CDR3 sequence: CASSQVSGGLYEQYF.

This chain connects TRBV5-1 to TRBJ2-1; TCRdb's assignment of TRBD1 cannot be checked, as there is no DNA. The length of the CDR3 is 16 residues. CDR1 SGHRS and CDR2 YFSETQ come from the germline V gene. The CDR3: CASSLAGDVAVDEQFF.

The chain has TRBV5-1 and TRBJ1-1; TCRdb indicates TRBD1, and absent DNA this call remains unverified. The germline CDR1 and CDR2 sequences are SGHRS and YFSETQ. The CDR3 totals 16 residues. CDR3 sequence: CASSLNSGTENTEAFF.

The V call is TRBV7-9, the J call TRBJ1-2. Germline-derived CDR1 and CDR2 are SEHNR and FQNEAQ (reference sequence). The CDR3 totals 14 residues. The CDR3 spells CASSFDAAYYGYTF.

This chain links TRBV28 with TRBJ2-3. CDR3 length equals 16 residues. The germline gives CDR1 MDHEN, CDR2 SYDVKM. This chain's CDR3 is CASSLWQAPSTDTQYF.

This CDR3 reads CAIRGPGQAQETQYF. The chain couples TRBV10-3 to TRBJ2-5; TCRdb outputs TRBD1, but without DNA this stays unchecked. Germline V gives CDR1 ENHRY, CDR2 SYGVKD. This CDR3 spans 15 amino acids.

The CDR3 protein is CSAPAVAGGLYHNEQFF. This chain joins TRBV20-1 and TRBJ2-1; TCRdb lists TRBD2, though no DNA is available to test this call. The CDR3 length is 17 residues. The germline V gene encodes CDR1 DFQATT and CDR2 SNEGSKA (reference sequence).

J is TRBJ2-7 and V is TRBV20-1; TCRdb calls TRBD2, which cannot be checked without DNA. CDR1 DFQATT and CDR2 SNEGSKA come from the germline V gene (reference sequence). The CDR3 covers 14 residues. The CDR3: CSARDRRGVYEQYF.

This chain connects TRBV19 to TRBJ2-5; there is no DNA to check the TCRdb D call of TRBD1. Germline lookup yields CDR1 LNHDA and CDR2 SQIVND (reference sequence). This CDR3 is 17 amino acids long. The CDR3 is CASSWASGGLIQETQYF.

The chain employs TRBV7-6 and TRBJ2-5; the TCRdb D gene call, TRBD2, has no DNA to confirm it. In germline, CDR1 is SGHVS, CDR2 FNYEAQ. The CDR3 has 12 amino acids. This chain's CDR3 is CASSPEGNLQYF.

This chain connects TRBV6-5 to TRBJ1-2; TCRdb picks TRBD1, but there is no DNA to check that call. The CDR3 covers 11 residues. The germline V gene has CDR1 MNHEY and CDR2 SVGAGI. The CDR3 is CASSEGSRYTF.

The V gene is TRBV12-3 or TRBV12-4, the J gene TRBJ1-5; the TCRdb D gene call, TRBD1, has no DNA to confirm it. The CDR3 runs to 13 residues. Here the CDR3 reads CASQSGGNQPQHF.

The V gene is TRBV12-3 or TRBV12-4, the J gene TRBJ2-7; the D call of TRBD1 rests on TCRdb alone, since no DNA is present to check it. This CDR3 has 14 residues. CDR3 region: CASSSWGQNYEQYF.

The CDR3 sequence: CATLVGDTQYF. This chain connects TRBV13 to TRBJ2-3. From germline, CDR1 is PRHDT and CDR2 FYEKMQ (reference sequence). The CDR3 extends over 11 amino acids.

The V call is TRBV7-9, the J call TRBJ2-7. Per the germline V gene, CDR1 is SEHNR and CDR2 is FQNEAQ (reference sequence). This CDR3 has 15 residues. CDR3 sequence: CASSLLSGGSYEQYF.

The CDR3 here is CASSQDQDEQYF. This chain uses TRBV4-2 with TRBJ2-7. This CDR3 comprises 12 residues. Germline CDR1 LGHNA, CDR2 YNFKEQ.

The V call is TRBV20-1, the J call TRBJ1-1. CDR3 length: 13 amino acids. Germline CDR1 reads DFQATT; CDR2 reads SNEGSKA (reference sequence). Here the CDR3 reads CSAFKTDNTEAFF.

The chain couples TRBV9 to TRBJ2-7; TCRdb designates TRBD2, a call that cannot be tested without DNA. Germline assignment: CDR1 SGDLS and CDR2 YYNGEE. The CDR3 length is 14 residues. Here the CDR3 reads CASSVGGFTYEQYF.

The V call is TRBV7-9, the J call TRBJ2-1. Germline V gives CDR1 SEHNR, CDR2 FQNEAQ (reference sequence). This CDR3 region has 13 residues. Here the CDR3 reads CASSLDYSNEQFF.

Here the CDR3 reads CASSRGWNSPLHF. This chain links TRBV2 with TRBJ1-6. The germline gives CDR1 SNHLY, CDR2 FYNNEI. CDR3 size: 13 residues.